This TCR beta chain was sequenced for a study of blood T cell repertoires in COVID-19. Study background: The samples span acute and convalescent COVID-19 from the United States, Italy and Spain. T cells, B-cell-depleted T cells, or PBMCs provided the cDNA or gDNA that served as material.

Trimming stripped 4 bases from V and 4 bases from J, with 9 bases between. CDR3 size: 12 residues. CDR1 is SGHRS and CDR2 is YFSETQ in the germline V gene. In the authors' workflow: Estimation of nucleated cell counts was performed using reference gene primer amplification. Libraries were prepared by immunoSEQ multiplex PCR; TCRdb keeps only in-frame clonotypes and omits some of them. That table is the source of V, J and clone size, and D and trimming were worked out from the DNA. The data contain about 52,000 clones, about 84% of them seen just once; the ten biggest clones take up about 26%. The sequencing sample was made of peripheral blood. This receptor was identified in a woman at least 80 years old with acute or convalescent COVID-19. The chain uses TRBV5-1 and TRBJ2-7; D is perhaps TRBD1 (6 bases). The CDR3 bases are TGCGCCAGCAGCGTTACAGGGTACGAGCAGTACTTC. It encodes CASSVTGYEQYF.